This T cell receptor (beta chain) was captured by sequencing in a study of T cell responses to AZD1222 COVID-19 vaccine. Here immunoSEQ multiplex PCR was the method, and the copy in TCRdb shows in-frame clones only, minus some. Of 95,000 to 150,000 clones listed, around 91% are singletons. Germline V gene data show CDR1 as LGHNA and CDR2 as YNFKEQ. The J segment lost 2 bases and the V segment lost 1 base, leaving 4 bases of the junction unmatched. This CDR3 comprises 15 residues. This clone occurred once. The clonotype originates from an adult in good health. Here the sequenced sample was peripheral blood, taken on day 0 of MenACWY control vaccination. The chain recombines TRBV4-2 with TRBJ2-7; 8 bases align to TRBD2. CDR3: CASSQVLAGTYEQYF. The CDR3 DNA reads as TGTGCCAGCAGCCAAGTGTTAGCGGGAACCTACGAGCAGTACTTC.